This T cell receptor (beta chain) originates from a study of cytomegalovirus exposure and HLA in healthy donors. The V gene's germline CDR1 is GTSNPN and CDR2 SVGIG (reference sequence). Unmatched junction bases numbered 13, after V lost 3 bases and J lost 12 bases. The CDR3 runs to 15 residues. Each donor was healthy, and each was a bone marrow donor. PCR used 60 Vbeta primers and 13 Jbeta primers. Profiled with immunoSEQ multiplex PCR; TCRdb holds only in-frame clones, not every one. The sample yields about 180,000 clones, around 80% seen once. The chain is built from TRBV30 and TRBJ2-1; 11 nucleotides match TRBD2. The specimen sequenced was PBMCs. This sequence was found in a girl aged 5-17 years in good health and CMV-seropositive. The CDR3 coding sequence is TGTGCCTGGAGCCCACTAGGGACTAGCGGTAAAAGGCAGTTCTTC. Translation: CAWSPLGTSGKRQFF.